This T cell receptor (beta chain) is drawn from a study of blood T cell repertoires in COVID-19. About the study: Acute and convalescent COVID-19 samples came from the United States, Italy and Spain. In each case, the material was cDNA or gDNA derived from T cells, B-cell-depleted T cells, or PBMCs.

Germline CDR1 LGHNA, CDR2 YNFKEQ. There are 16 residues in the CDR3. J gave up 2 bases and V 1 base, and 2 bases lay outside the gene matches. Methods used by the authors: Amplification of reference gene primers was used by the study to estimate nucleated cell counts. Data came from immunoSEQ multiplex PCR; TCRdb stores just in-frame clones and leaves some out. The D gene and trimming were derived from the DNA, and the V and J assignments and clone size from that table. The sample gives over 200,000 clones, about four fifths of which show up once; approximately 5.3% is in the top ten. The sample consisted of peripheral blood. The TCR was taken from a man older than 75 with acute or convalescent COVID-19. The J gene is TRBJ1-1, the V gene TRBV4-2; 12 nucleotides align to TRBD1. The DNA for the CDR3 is TGTGCCAGCAGCCAAGTGGGACAGGGGGCTAACACTGAAGCTTTCTTT. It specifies CASSQVGQGANTEAFF.